One and the same sample provided the 22 T cell receptor beta chains below, sequenced in a study of T cell changes during pregnancy in multiple sclerosis. Profiling relied on immunoSEQ multiplex PCR, and the TCRdb table lists in-frame clones only, not all of them. Here the sample spans 23,000 or so clones, roughly 88% being singletons. The sample in question was CD8+ T cells from peripheral blood mononuclear cells, obtained in the first trimester of pregnancy. These receptor sequences come from a female donor in good health, enrolled as a control in a pregnancy study.

The chain uses TRBV7-6 and TRBJ1-1; D gene unclear. V dropped 5 bases and J dropped 1 base, with 11 bases sitting between them. CDR3 length: 14 amino acids. Germline CDR1 is SGHVS and CDR2 is FNYEAQ. The CDR3 DNA sequence: TGTGCCAGCAGCCAGGCGGGTCGGAACACTGAAGCTTTCTTT. Its translation is CASSQAGRNTEAFF.

This clone was seen just once. V usage is TRBV9 and J usage is TRBJ2-5, with 7 bases matching TRBD2. The CDR3 sequence is 17 residues long. CDR1 is SGDLS, CDR2 YYNGEE, per germline. V lost 1 base and J lost 2; bases outside the gene matches: 11. CDR3 in DNA: TGTGCCAGCAGCGTACCATCGGGGGGAGGCCAACAAGAGACCCAGTACTTC. Protein: CASSVPSGGGQQETQYF.

This chain connects TRBV10-3 to TRBJ1-3, with D possibly being TRBD1 (5 bases). V shed 3 bases and J shed 0 bases, with 15 bases lying between them. The germline V gene has CDR1 ENHRY and CDR2 SYGVKD. The CDR3 contains 17 residues. CDR3 sequence reads: CAISEGGEGVSGNTIYF. DNA for the CDR3: TGTGCCATCAGTGAAGGAGGGGAGGGTGTCTCTGGAAACACCATATATTTT.

The CDR3 region is CASSLDSSSTQYF. CDR3 DNA sequence: TGTGCCAGCAGCTTGGACAGTTCCAGTACGCAGTATTTT. The V gene is TRBV5-4, the J gene TRBJ2-3, with D unclear. The CDR3 covers 13 residues. Germline CDR1 is SGHNT and CDR2 is YYREEE (reference sequence). V lost 0 bases to trimming and J lost 8 bases, with 10 bases between them.

The rearrangement joins TRBV27 to TRBJ1-2, with D possibly being TRBD1 (6 bases). V was shortened by 1 base and J by 5 bases, with 11 bases between the two germline ends. The length of the CDR3 is 14 residues. Germline-derived CDR1 and CDR2 are MNHEY and SMNVEV (reference sequence). As DNA, the CDR3 is TGTGCCAGCAGTTTATTCGTCAGGGGATATGGCTACACCTTC. As protein: CASSLFVRGYGYTF.

V and J are TRBV9 and TRBJ2-3, with 15 bases that match TRBD2. CDR1 and CDR2 from the germline V gene are SGDLS and YYNGEE. The CDR3 spans 19 residues. Trimming at V came to 3 bases and at J to 4 bases, leaving 12 bases not matched to a gene. The CDR3 region has the DNA TGTGCCAGCAGCGGGCCAAATGGACTAGCGGGGGGGCAGGCAGATACGCAGTATTTT. Translation gives CASSGPNGLAGGQADTQYF.

V is TRBV7-9 and J is TRBJ2-7; 9 bases line up with TRBD2. V lost 5 bases to trimming and J lost 0 bases; unmatched junction nucleotides: 5. CDR1 and CDR2 (germline): SEHNR, FQNEAQ (reference sequence). The CDR3 runs to 15 residues. In DNA, the CDR3 is TGTGCCAGCAGCCAAGATAGCGGGAGCTCCTACGAGCAGTACTTC. It yields the protein CASSQDSGSSYEQYF. Supplemented by reference TRBV7-9 and TRBJ2-7, the full variable domain reads DTGVSQNPRHKITKRGQNVTFRCDPISEHNRLYWYRQTLGQGPEFLTYFQNEAQLEKSRLLSDRFSAERPKGSFSTLEIQRTEQGDSAMYLCASSQDSGSSYEQYFGPGTRLTVT.

This chain uses TRBV7-8 with TRBJ2-7, with D possibly matching TRBD2 (5 bases). The V gene's germline CDR1 is SGHVS and CDR2 FQNEAQ. V dropped 5 bases and J dropped 3 bases, with 11 bases sitting between them. The CDR3 has 13 residues. CDR3 sequence reads: CASSTYSGYEQYF. Here the CDR3 DNA reads TGTGCCAGCAGCACATACAGCGGCTACGAGCAGTACTTC.

This clone showed up just once. The chain has TRBV27 and TRBJ2-5, with TRBD1 matching over 7 bases. The J call is doubtful: the DNA matches TRBJ2-7 better. CDR3 length: 14 amino acids. In germline, CDR1 is MNHEY, CDR2 SMNVEV (reference sequence). In nucleotides, the CDR3 is TGTGCCAGCAGTCCTCCGGGACAGTTCTACGAGCAGTACTTC. This gives the protein CASSPPGQFYEQYF.

This chain connects TRBV5-4 to TRBJ1-2, with D tentatively TRBD1 (6 bases). The V and J ends lost 2 bases and 0 bases respectively, with 11 bases between them. The CDR3 length is 15 residues. CDR1 is SGHNT, CDR2 YYREEE, per germline (reference sequence). The CDR3 spells CASSFEGGPNYGYTF. CDR3 DNA: TGTGCCAGCAGCTTCGAAGGGGGACCTAACTATGGCTACACCTTC.

This sequence joins TRBV7-2 and TRBJ2-7; D is possibly TRBD1 (5 bases). Germline values: CDR1 SGHTA, CDR2 FQGNSA. V lost 4 bases, J lost 5 bases, and 9 bases lay in between. This CDR3 is 12 amino acids long. In DNA form, the CDR3 reads TGTGCCAGCAGCTCAGGGTGGGACGAGCAGTACTTC. This translates into CASSSGWDEQYF.

Concerning this clone: The likely explanation is a read error, given a far larger clone one base away. The rearrangement links TRBV7-2 to TRBJ1-1; D is possibly TRBD1 (5 bases). The CDR3 covers 13 residues. Germline V gene lookup returns CDR1 SGHTA and CDR2 FQGNSA. V was shortened by 5 bases and J by 3 bases, with 10 bases between the two germline ends. The CDR3 sequence is CASSPPGDTEAFF. The CDR3 nucleotides are TGTGCCAGCAGCCCCCCGGGGGACACTGAAGCTTTCTTT.

This clone was observed a few times. The rearrangement links TRBV2 to TRBJ1-3; no definite D call. CDR3 length: 15 residues. Germline lookup yields CDR1 SNHLY and CDR2 FYNNEI. Trimming left V 1 base short and J 3 bases short, with 10 bases between. CDR3 in DNA: TGTGCCAGCAGTGAAGGGCCAGCAGGTGGAAACACCATATATTTT. Amino acid sequence: CASSEGPAGGNTIYF.

J is TRBJ1-4 and V is TRBV28; TRBD1 matches at 10 bases. This CDR3 is 19 amino acids long. Looked up from germline, CDR1 is MDHEN and CDR2 is SYDVKM. V lost 2 bases, J lost 5 bases, and 14 bases stayed unmatched. The CDR3: CASSLIWTGTGEENEKLFF. The CDR3 coding sequence is TGTGCCAGCAGTTTAATCTGGACCGGGACAGGGGAGGAGAATGAAAAACTGTTTTTT.

The chain recombines TRBV4-1 with TRBJ1-4; D gene unclear. Trimming removed 1 base from V and 8 bases from J, with 14 bases in between. CDR1 and CDR2 from the germline V gene are MGHRA and YSYEKL. The CDR3 totals 15 residues. The CDR3 DNA reads TGCGCCAGCAGCCAAGTAAACACGCCTAGGGAAAAACTGTTTTTT. It translates to CASSQVNTPREKLFF.

In nucleotides, the CDR3 is TGTGCCAGCAGCCAATTATCCGGGGGGAATGAAAAACTGTTTTTT. Translated: CASSQLSGGNEKLFF. This chain uses TRBV16 with TRBJ1-4; a weak D match, TRBD1 (5 bases). Germline V gives CDR1 KGHSY, CDR2 FQNENV. V was shortened by 1 base and J by 5 bases, with 11 bases between the two germline ends. This CDR3 contains 15 residues.

J is TRBJ2-1 and V is TRBV5-1, with 11 bases aligning to TRBD2. Germline-derived CDR1 and CDR2 are SGHRS and YFSETQ. This CDR3 has 15 residues. Germline trimming cut 2 bases from V and 5 bases from J; bases unmatched to any gene: 3. The DNA for the CDR3 is TGCGCCAGCAGCTTCGTACTAGCGGGGGACAATGAGCAGTTCTTC. It is translated as CASSFVLAGDNEQFF.

J is TRBJ1-1 and V is TRBV6-5, with D possibly TRBD1 on 6 matching bases. The CDR3 covers 15 residues. The V gene's germline CDR1 is MNHEY and CDR2 SVGAGI. The V end was cut by 0 bases, the J end by 3 bases, with 11 bases between. The CDR3 sequence: CASSYSYRADTEAFF. The DNA of the CDR3 is TGTGCCAGCAGTTACTCGTACAGGGCGGACACTGAAGCTTTCTTT.

Points on this clone: Germline is not matched at one junction end, which may reflect a read error. The rearrangement links TRBV10-3 to TRBJ1-6; possibly TRBD1 for D (5 bases). This CDR3 region has 14 residues. CDR1 ENHRY and CDR2 SYGVKD come from the germline V gene. The CDR3 DNA follows: TGTGCCGTCAGTACAGGAGGGAATAATTCACCCCTCCACTTT. Translated: CAVSTGGNNSPLHF.

This clone was recorded only once. The chain carries TRBV14 and TRBJ2-7; maybe TRBD1 (6 bases). This CDR3 is 14 amino acids long. Germline loops: CDR1 SGHDN, CDR2 FVKESK. V was pared by 2 bases and J by 2 bases, with 10 bases between. The chain's CDR3 is CASSQRDTAYEQYF. CDR3 DNA: TGTGCCAGCAGCCAAAGGGACACTGCCTACGAGCAGTACTTC.

The V and J genes are TRBV7-8 and TRBJ1-2; 9 bases line up with TRBD1. Trimming took 4 bases from V and 7 from J; bases not matched to a gene: 10. The germline V gene encodes CDR1 SGHVS and CDR2 FQNEAQ. This CDR3 is built from 15 residues. Here the CDR3 reads CASSSRDREFGGYTF. CDR3 nucleotide sequence: TGTGCCAGCAGCTCGCGGGACAGGGAGTTTGGTGGCTACACCTTC.

This rearrangement joins TRBV9 to TRBJ1-1, with unresolved D. Per germline, CDR1 SGDLS and CDR2 YYNGEE. V lost 0 bases and J 6 bases, leaving 18 bases between the germline ends. CDR3 length equals 16 residues. The CDR3, as DNA: TGTGCCAGCAGCGTAGTGAAGGGAGTACTGGTCGCTGAAGCTTTCTTT. Its translation: CASSVVKGVLVAEAFF.